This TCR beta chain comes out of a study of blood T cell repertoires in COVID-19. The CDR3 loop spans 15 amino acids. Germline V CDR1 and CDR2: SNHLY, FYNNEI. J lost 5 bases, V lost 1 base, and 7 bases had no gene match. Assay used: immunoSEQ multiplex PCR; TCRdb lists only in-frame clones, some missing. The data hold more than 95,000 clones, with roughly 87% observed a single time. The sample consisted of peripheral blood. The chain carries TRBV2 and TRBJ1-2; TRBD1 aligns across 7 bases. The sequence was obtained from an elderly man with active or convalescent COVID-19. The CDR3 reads CASSEGQGGIYGYTF. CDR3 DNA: TGTGCCAGCAGTGAAGGACAGGGAGGTATATATGGCTACACCTTC.